The 5 T cell receptor beta chains in this list originate from one sample, sequenced in a study of T cell responses to AZD1222 COVID-19 vaccine. Using immunoSEQ multiplex PCR, the repertoire was profiled, and TCRdb retains in-frame clones only, with some absent. Of roughly 130,000 clones listed, roughly nine tenths are singletons. The sequencing here drew on peripheral blood, taken 28 days after the second dose of the MenACWY control vaccine. These receptors were obtained from an adult who received the MenACWY meningococcal vaccine as a control.

The rearrangement uses TRBV2 and TRBJ2-7, with D perhaps matching TRBD1 (6 bases). Trimming stripped 1 base from V and 3 bases from J, with 16 bases between. Germline assignment: CDR1 SNHLY and CDR2 FYNNEI. The CDR3 is 16 residues long. The CDR3 nucleotides read TGTGCCAGCAGTGAAGGATGGGGGAGAGGGGGCTACGAGCAGTACTTC. This codes for CASSEGWGRGGYEQYF.

CDR3 sequence reads: CASSLMGSITDSPLHF. The CDR3, as DNA: TGTGCCAGCAGCTTAATGGGCAGCATCACCGATTCACCCCTCCACTTT. This chain uses TRBV7-2 with TRBJ1-6; D uncertain. With 2 bases removed from V and 8 bases from J, the gap between germline ends came to 16 bases. The germline V gene encodes CDR1 SGHTA and CDR2 FQGNSA. This CDR3 is built from 16 residues.

This sequence joins TRBV28 and TRBJ2-2; 9 bases map to TRBD1. CDR3 length equals 16 residues. The V and J ends lost 1 base and 6 bases, in that order; junction bases with no gene match: 6. Germline-derived CDR1 and CDR2 are MDHEN and SYDVKM. The CDR3 nucleotides read TGTGCCAGCAGTTTATCGGGACAGGGTGTCGCCGGGGAGCTGTTTTTT. Encoded protein: CASSLSGQGVAGELFF.

V is TRBV7-2 and J is TRBJ2-3; D is undetermined. The V and J ends lost 5 bases and 4 bases respectively, with 13 bases between them. CDR1 and CDR2 from the germline V gene are SGHTA and FQGNSA. CDR3 size: 14 residues. The CDR3 DNA follows: TGTGCCAGCAGCGCCTCTGTCGGGCCAGATACGCAGTATTTT. Encoded protein: CASSASVGPDTQYF.

This clone has just a few counts. The rearrangement uses TRBV5-1 and TRBJ2-5; D is possibly TRBD1 (5 bases). CDR3 length: 14 amino acids. V dropped 0 bases and J dropped 0 bases, with 6 bases sitting between them. Germline CDR1 is SGHRS and CDR2 is YFSETQ. Here the CDR3 DNA reads TGCGCCAGCAGCTTGGGCAGGGACCAAGAGACCCAGTACTTC. Translated: CASSLGRDQETQYF.